This T cell receptor (beta chain) was recovered during a study of CXCR3-negative and CXCR3-positive naive CD8 T cells. Turning to the study itself: Close to 135 million TRB reads were obtained in total, which works out to about 1.5 +/- 0.3 million per library. Study-wide results and limits: TRB CDR3s of CXCR3-positive naive cells were more hydrophobic than those of CXCR3-negative naive cells. Because surface CD5 did not distinguish the naive subsets, TCR strength was inferred from TRB CDR3 properties. Comparison of naive CXCR3-negative and CXCR3-positive cells revealed similar TRBV-TRBJ usage, while memory cells differed. Memory CD8+ cells showed much lower diversity, while both naive subsets were comparably high.

In regard to this clonotype: Its matching antigen is unknown.

This CDR3 contains 15 residues. Preparation of TRB cDNA libraries relied on 5' RACE carrying UMI labels. Reprocessing the 5' RACE reads, TCRdb reports a single entry for every CDR3 protein and omits DNA. This repertoire includes roughly 100,000 distinct CDR3 sequences. The sequence was obtained from a human donor in good health. Some clones in this sample may be carry-over from other donors' samples. J is TRBJ1-4 and V is TRBV12-3 or TRBV12-4; as DNA is missing, the TRBD1 call by TCRdb cannot be tested. Sample: naive CXCR3+ CD8+ T cells from blood. The subset: CD45RO-CCR7+CD27+CD95- naive CD8+ T cells expressing CXCR3 (TNR3+). The CDR3: CASSPRDRGDEKLFF.